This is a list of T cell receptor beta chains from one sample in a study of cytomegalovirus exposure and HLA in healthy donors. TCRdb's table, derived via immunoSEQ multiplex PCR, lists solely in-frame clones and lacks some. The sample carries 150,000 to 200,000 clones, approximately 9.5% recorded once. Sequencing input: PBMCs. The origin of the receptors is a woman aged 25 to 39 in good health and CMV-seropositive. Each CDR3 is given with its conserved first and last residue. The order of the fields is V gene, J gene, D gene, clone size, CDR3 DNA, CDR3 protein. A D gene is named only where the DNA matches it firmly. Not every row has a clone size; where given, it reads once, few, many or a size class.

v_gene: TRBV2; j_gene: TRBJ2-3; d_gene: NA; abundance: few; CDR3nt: TGTGCCAGCAGTGCTATTCAGGCCCCATCGCAGTATTTT; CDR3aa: CASSAIQAPSQYF
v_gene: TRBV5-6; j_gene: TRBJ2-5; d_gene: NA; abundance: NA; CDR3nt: TGTGCCAGCAGCTGGTTACCAGACCAAGAGACCCAGTACTTC; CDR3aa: CASSWLPDQETQYF
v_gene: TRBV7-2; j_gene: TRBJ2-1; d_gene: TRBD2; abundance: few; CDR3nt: TGTGCCAGCAGCTTCACTAGCGGGATGAACAATGAGCAGTTCTTC; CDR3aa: CASSFTSGMNNEQFF
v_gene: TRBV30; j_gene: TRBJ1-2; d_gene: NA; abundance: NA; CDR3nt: TGTGCCCGGAGCGCGACAGGACTCTATGGCTACACCTTC; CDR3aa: CARSATGLYGYTF
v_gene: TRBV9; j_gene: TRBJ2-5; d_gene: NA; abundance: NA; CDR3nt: TGTGCCAGCAGCCCCGGCCAGGGGACGAATTTAGGGACCCAGTACTTC; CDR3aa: CASSPGQGTNLGTQYF
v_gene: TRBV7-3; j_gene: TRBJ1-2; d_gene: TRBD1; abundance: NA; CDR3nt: TGTGCCAGCAGCCACTCAACTGACAGGGACGGTGGCTACACCTTC; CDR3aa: CASSHSTDRDGGYTF
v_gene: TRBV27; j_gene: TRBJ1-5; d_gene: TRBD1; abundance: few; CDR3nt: TGTGCCAGCAGTGCGTGGGACAGGGGGCATCAGCCCCAGCATTTT; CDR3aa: CASSAWDRGHQPQHF
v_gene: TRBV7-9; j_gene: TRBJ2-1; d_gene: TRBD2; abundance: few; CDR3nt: TGTGCCACCGGACTGGGACTAGCCAATGAGCAGTTCTTC; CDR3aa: CATGLGLANEQFF
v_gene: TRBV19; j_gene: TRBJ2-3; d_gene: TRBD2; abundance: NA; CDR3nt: TGTGCCAGTACTCCCCCGGGACTAGCGGGAAGGGCGCAGTATTTT; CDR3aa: CASTPPGLAGRAQYF
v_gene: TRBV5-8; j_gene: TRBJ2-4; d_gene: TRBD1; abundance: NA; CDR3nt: TGTGCCAGCAGCTTGGACAGGGGGCTAGCCAAAAACATTCAGTACTTC; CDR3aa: CASSLDRGLAKNIQYF
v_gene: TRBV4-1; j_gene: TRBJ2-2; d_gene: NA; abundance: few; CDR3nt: TGCGCCAGCAGCCAAGATCTTCGGGAATCCGGGGAGCTGTTTTTT; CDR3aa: CASSQDLRESGELFF
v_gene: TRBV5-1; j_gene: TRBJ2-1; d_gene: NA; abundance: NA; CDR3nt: TGCGCCAGCAGCTTGGACTGGGCCAATGAGCAGTTCTTC; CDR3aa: CASSLDWANEQFF
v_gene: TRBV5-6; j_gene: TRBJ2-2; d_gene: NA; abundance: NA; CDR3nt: TGTGCCAGCAGCGCCCGTAGAACTGACACCGGGGAGCTGTTTTTT; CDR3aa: CASSARRTDTGELFF
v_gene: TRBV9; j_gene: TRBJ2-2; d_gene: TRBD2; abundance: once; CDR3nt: TGTGCCAGCAGCGTAGCTTCTAGCGGGAGTTATAGCACCGGGGAGCTGTTTTTT; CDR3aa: CASSVASSGSYSTGELFF
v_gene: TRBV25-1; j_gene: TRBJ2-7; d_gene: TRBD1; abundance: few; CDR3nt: TGTGCCAGCAGTGAACTGGGACAGGGATCCGACGAGCAGTACTTC; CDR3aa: CASSELGQGSDEQYF
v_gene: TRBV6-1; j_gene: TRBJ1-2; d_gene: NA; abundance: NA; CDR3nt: TGTACAGACGGTAACTATGGCTACACCTTC; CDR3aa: CTDGNYGYTF
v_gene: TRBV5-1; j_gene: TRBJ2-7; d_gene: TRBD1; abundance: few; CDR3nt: TGCGCCAGCAGCTTGGGGACAGGGGGACGCGAGCAGTACTTC; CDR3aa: CASSLGTGGREQYF
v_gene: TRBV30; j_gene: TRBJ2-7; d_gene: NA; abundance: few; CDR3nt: TGTGCCTGGAGTTCCGGGAGCTCCTTTTACGAGCAGTACTTC; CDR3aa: CAWSSGSSFYEQYF
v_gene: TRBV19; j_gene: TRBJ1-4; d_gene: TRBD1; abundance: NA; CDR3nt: TGTGCCAGTAACCAAATCCGGGACAGGGTCGAAAAACTGTTTTTT; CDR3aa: CASNQIRDRVEKLFF
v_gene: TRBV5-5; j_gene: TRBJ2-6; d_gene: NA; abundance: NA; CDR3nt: TGTGCCAGCAGCTTGAGAACAGATTCGTGGGGGGCCAACGTCCTGACTTTC; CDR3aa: CASSLRTDSWGANVLTF
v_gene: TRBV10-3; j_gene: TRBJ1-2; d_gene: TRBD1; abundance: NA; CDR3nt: TGTGCCATCAAATCGGACAGGCCCTATGGCTACACCTTC; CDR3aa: CAIKSDRPYGYTF
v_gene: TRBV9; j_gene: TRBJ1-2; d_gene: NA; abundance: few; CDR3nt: TGTGCCAGCAGCGTAGTGACAGCTAACTATGGCTACACCTTC; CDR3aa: CASSVVTANYGYTF